A selection of T cell receptor beta chains follows, all from one sample in a study of blood T cell repertoires in COVID-19. Assay used: immunoSEQ multiplex PCR; TCRdb lists only in-frame clones, some missing. The sample has 150,000 to 200,000 clones; approximately 87% are singletons. Sequencing was done on a sample of peripheral blood. These receptors originate from a woman in her 70s with acute or convalescent COVID-19. CDR3s include the opening cysteine and the closing phenylalanine or tryptophan. A D gene is named only where the DNA matches it firmly. Some rows have no size entry. The others give once, few or many, or a class for an expanded clone.

CDR3: CASSFRPNWGVRNTIYF; DNA: TGTGCCAGCAGCTTCCGGCCCAATTGGGGGGTTAGAAACACCATATATTTT; D: NA; size: NA; V: TRBV5-6; J: TRBJ1-3
CDR3: CAWMGAGVYTEAFF; DNA: TGTGCCTGGATGGGGGCGGGGGTATACACTGAAGCTTTCTTT; D: NA; size: NA; V: TRBV30; J: TRBJ1-1
CDR3: CASSPGGTGELFF; DNA: TGTGCCAGCAGCCCCGGGGGGACCGGGGAGCTGTTTTTT; D: TRBD2; size: NA; V: TRBV6-5; J: TRBJ2-2
CDR3: CASSQGAMTEAFF; DNA: TGTGCCAGCAGTCAGGGGGCGATGACTGAAGCTTTCTTT; D: TRBD1; size: once; V: TRBV6-6; J: TRBJ1-1
CDR3: CASRARGEGYEQYF; DNA: TGTGCCAGCAGAGCCAGGGGGGAAGGGTACGAGCAGTACTTC; D: NA; size: NA; V: TRBV6-5; J: TRBJ2-7
CDR3: CASSYREKLFF; DNA: TGTGCCAGCAGCTACCGAGAAAAACTGTTTTTT; D: NA; size: NA; V: TRBV12-3/TRBV12-4; J: TRBJ1-4
CDR3: CATSERDRGGFYGYTF; DNA: TGTGCCACCAGTGAGAGGGACAGGGGAGGATTCTATGGCTACACCTTC; D: TRBD1; size: NA; V: TRBV24-1; J: TRBJ1-2
CDR3: CASSPWDRAYEQYF; DNA: TGTGCCAGCAGCCCGTGGGACAGGGCTTACGAGCAGTACTTC; D: TRBD1; size: once; V: TRBV3-1/TRBV3-2; J: TRBJ2-7
CDR3: CASSQDGTSGWNEQFF; DNA: TGCGCCAGCAGCCAAGATGGAACTAGCGGGTGGAATGAGCAGTTCTTC; D: TRBD2; size: NA; V: TRBV4-3; J: TRBJ2-1
CDR3: CASSKSMASGSNEQFF; DNA: TGTGCCAGCAGTAAAAGTATGGCTAGCGGGAGCAATGAGCAGTTCTTC; D: TRBD2; size: NA; V: TRBV5-5; J: TRBJ2-1
CDR3: CASSQGIVGLGGKLFF; DNA: TGTGCCAGCAGCCAGGGGATCGTTGGGCTAGGGGGAAAACTGTTTTTT; D: NA; size: NA; V: TRBV3-1/TRBV3-2; J: TRBJ1-4
CDR3: CASRLLGAGNTIYF; DNA: TGTGCCAGCAGATTATTAGGGGCTGGAAACACCATATATTTT; D: NA; size: NA; V: TRBV7-2; J: TRBJ1-3
CDR3: CASSRSQGSLYGYTF; DNA: TGTGCCAGCAGCCGTTCGCAGGGCTCCCTTTATGGCTACACCTTC; D: NA; size: NA; V: TRBV6-5; J: TRBJ1-2
CDR3: CASSERGRGYGYTF; DNA: TGTGCCAGCAGTGAAAGGGGCAGGGGCTATGGCTACACCTTC; D: NA; size: NA; V: TRBV2; J: TRBJ1-2
CDR3: CASSQDFGFLRGTDTQYF; DNA: TGTGCCAGCAGCCAAGATTTTGGCTTTCTCCGGGGCACAGATACGCAGTATTTT; D: NA; size: NA; V: TRBV4-2; J: TRBJ2-3
CDR3: CASSEPGIDTGELFF; DNA: TGTGCCAGCAGTGAGCCGGGGATCGATACCGGGGAGCTGTTTTTT; D: NA; size: NA; V: TRBV25-1; J: TRBJ2-2
CDR3: CASSQDWANSLTETQYF; DNA: TGCGCCAGCAGCCAAGATTGGGCGAACAGTCTTACAGAGACCCAGTACTTC; D: NA; size: NA; V: TRBV4-3; J: TRBJ2-5
CDR3: CAGRGEANTEAFF; DNA: TGTGCGGGCAGGGGGGAAGCGAACACTGAAGCTTTCTTT; D: TRBD1; size: NA; V: TRBV7-9; J: TRBJ1-1
CDR3: CASSRGTVNNSPLHF; DNA: TGCGCCAGCAGCCGAGGGACAGTGAATAATTCACCCCTCCACTTT; D: TRBD1; size: NA; V: TRBV4-3; J: TRBJ1-6
CDR3: CATSRDSILRDRDNTQYF; DNA: TGTGCCACCAGCAGAGATTCCATCCTCCGGGACAGGGACAATACGCAGTATTTT; D: TRBD1; size: NA; V: TRBV15; J: TRBJ2-3
CDR3: CASSPPNRQYEQYF; DNA: TGTGCCAGCTCACCCCCGAACAGACAGTACGAGCAGTACTTC; D: NA; size: few; V: TRBV18; J: TRBJ2-7
CDR3: CASSFGVTDTQYF; DNA: TGTGCCAGCAGCTTCGGGGTCACAGATACGCAGTATTTT; D: NA; size: NA; V: TRBV7-3; J: TRBJ2-3
CDR3: CASSFIGVRGGGGSSYEQYF; DNA: TGTGCCAGCAGTTTTATCGGCGTCCGGGGCGGGGGAGGAAGCTCCTACGAGCAGTACTTC; D: TRBD2; size: NA; V: TRBV28; J: TRBJ2-7
CDR3: CAWSVADNQPQHF; DNA: TGTGCCTGGAGTGTGGCAGACAATCAGCCCCAGCATTTT; D: NA; size: NA; V: TRBV30; J: TRBJ1-5
CDR3: CASSQDFWPASTDTQYF; DNA: TGTGCCAGCAGCCAAGATTTCTGGCCCGCAAGCACAGATACGCAGTATTTT; D: NA; size: NA; V: TRBV4-2; J: TRBJ2-3
CDR3: CASSLSGGSTDTQYF; DNA: TGTGCCAGCAGTTTAAGCGGGGGGAGCACAGATACGCAGTATTTT; D: TRBD2; size: NA; V: TRBV6-6; J: TRBJ2-3
CDR3: CASKGQGGTEAFF; DNA: TGTGCCAGTAAAGGTCAGGGGGGCACTGAAGCTTTCTTT; D: TRBD1; size: once; V: TRBV19; J: TRBJ1-1